The rows below give T cell receptor beta chains drawn from one sample of a study of naive and memory T cell subsets. TCRdb recomputed calls from the 5' RACE reads with MiXCR, one row per CDR3 protein. Of 58,000 or so distinct CDR3 sequences in the sample, more than 7.5% were seen once. Receptor source: a female donor in good health. Both conserved end residues are part of each CDR3. D genes are given only for firm matches. Not all rows give a size; the values are once, few, many and, for expanded clones, a class.

size: .
length: 15
J: TRBJ2-2
V: TRBV5-1
D: TRBD2
CDR3: CASAGVAGNTGELFF
DNA: TGCGCCAGCGCCGGAGTAGCGGGCAACACCGGGGAGCTGTTTTTT

size: many
length: 15
J: TRBJ1-1
V: TRBV27
D: .
CDR3: CASSLRSSMGTEAFF
DNA: TGTGCCAGCAGTTTACGGTCAAGCATGGGGACTGAAGCTTTCTTT

size: many
length: 15
J: TRBJ1-1
V: TRBV5-4
D: .
CDR3: CASSLENRGAAEAFF
DNA: TGTGCCAGCAGCTTGGAAAATCGGGGGGCCGCTGAAGCTTTCTTT

size: few
length: 14
J: TRBJ2-7
V: TRBV7-2
D: TRBD1
CDR3: CASREGTVSYEQYF
DNA: TGTGCCAGCAGAGAAGGGACAGTTTCCTACGAGCAGTACTTC

size: many
length: 13
J: TRBJ2-1
V: TRBV29-1
D: .
CDR3: CSVQRVLQGEQFF
DNA: TGCAGCGTTCAGAGGGTCCTACAGGGTGAGCAGTTCTTC

size: many
length: 14
J: TRBJ2-2
V: TRBV7-3
D: TRBD1
CDR3: CASSYGQGTGELFF
DNA: TGTGCCAGCAGCTACGGACAGGGAACCGGGGAGCTGTTTTTT

size: few
length: 16
J: TRBJ1-5
V: TRBV12-3/TRBV12-4
D: TRBD1
CDR3: CASSLGAGGRSQPQHF
DNA: TGTGCCAGCAGTTTAGGGGCAGGGGGCAGGAGTCAGCCCCAGCATTTT

size: many
length: 15
J: TRBJ1-4
V: TRBV20-1
D: .
CDR3: CSATGRGRTNEKLFF
DNA: TGCAGTGCTACGGGACGGGGAAGGACTAATGAAAAACTGTTTTTT

size: many
length: 15
J: TRBJ1-2
V: TRBV19
D: .
CDR3: CASSDLPGFVYGYTF
DNA: TGTGCCAGTAGTGATCTACCGGGATTCGTGTATGGCTACACCTTC

size: many
length: 14
J: TRBJ2-1
V: TRBV5-1
D: .
CDR3: CASSLVGHYNEQFF
DNA: TGCGCCAGCAGCTTGGTGGGACACTACAATGAGCAGTTCTTC

size: .
length: 12
J: TRBJ2-3
V: TRBV28
D: TRBD2
CDR3: CASFGGGRREYF
DNA: TGTGCCAGCTTTGGCGGGGGGCGGCGGGAGTATTTT

size: .
length: 15
J: TRBJ2-3
V: TRBV27
D: .
CDR3: CASSLSGRATDTQYF
DNA: TGTGCCAGCAGTTTATCAGGCAGGGCCACAGATACGCAGTATTTT

size: .
length: 14
J: TRBJ1-4
V: TRBV7-9
D: .
CDR3: CASSRGRTNEKLFF
DNA: TGTGCCAGCAGTCGGGGGCGAACTAATGAAAAACTGTTTTTT

size: once
length: 13
J: TRBJ1-1
V: TRBV28
D: .
CDR3: CASSEGRNTEAFF
DNA: TGTGCCAGCAGTGAAGGGAGGAACACTGAAGCTTTCTTT

size: many
length: 14
J: TRBJ1-1
V: TRBV9
D: TRBD1
CDR3: CASSVEGGADEAFF
DNA: TGTGCCAGCAGCGTCGAAGGGGGCGCCGATGAAGCTTTCTTT

size: many
length: 13
J: TRBJ1-1
V: TRBV7-6
D: .
CDR3: CASSLAVGPEAFF
DNA: TGTGCCAGCAGCTTAGCGGTCGGCCCTGAAGCTTTCTTT

size: many
length: 15
J: TRBJ2-3
V: TRBV7-3
D: TRBD2
CDR3: CASSSRAGGTDTQYF
DNA: TGTGCCAGCAGCTCCCGGGCGGGGGGCACAGATACGCAGTATTTT

size: .
length: 13
J: TRBJ2-1
V: TRBV30
D: .
CDR3: CACGTLTPNEQFF
DNA: TGTGCCTGCGGGACTCTCACCCCCAATGAGCAGTTCTTC

size: .
length: 14
J: TRBJ1-2
V: TRBV5-1
D: TRBD1
CDR3: CASSSGQRVDGYTF
DNA: TGCGCCAGCAGCTCGGGACAGCGCGTGGATGGCTACACCTTC

size: .
length: 15
J: TRBJ2-2
V: TRBV10-3
D: .
CDR3: CATNIGGTSTGELFF
DNA: TGTGCCACCAACATAGGCGGCACGAGCACCGGGGAGCTGTTTTTT

size: many
length: 14
J: TRBJ1-1
V: TRBV6-2/TRBV6-3
D: .
CDR3: CASKIFGMNTEAFF
DNA: TGTGCCAGCAAGATTTTTGGCATGAACACTGAAGCTTTCTTT

size: .
length: 15
J: TRBJ2-7
V: TRBV12-3/TRBV12-4
D: .
CDR3: CASSLIRASSYEQYF
DNA: TGTGCCAGCAGTTTAATCCGGGCCAGCTCCTACGAGCAGTACTTC

size: many
length: 15
J: TRBJ1-6
V: TRBV6-5
D: .
CDR3: CASSFDGRVGGPLHF
DNA: TGTGCCAGCAGTTTTGATGGACGGGTCGGGGGGCCCCTCCACTTT

size: .
length: 15
J: TRBJ2-3
V: TRBV6-5
D: .
CDR3: CASNRGHLSTDTQYF
DNA: TGTGCCAGCAACCGGGGACACCTGAGCACAGATACGCAGTATTTT

size: many
length: 14
J: TRBJ2-7
V: TRBV7-2
D: .
CDR3: CASSLPGPQVSLYF
DNA: TGTGCCAGCAGCTTACCGGGACCACAGGTTTCCTTGTACTTC